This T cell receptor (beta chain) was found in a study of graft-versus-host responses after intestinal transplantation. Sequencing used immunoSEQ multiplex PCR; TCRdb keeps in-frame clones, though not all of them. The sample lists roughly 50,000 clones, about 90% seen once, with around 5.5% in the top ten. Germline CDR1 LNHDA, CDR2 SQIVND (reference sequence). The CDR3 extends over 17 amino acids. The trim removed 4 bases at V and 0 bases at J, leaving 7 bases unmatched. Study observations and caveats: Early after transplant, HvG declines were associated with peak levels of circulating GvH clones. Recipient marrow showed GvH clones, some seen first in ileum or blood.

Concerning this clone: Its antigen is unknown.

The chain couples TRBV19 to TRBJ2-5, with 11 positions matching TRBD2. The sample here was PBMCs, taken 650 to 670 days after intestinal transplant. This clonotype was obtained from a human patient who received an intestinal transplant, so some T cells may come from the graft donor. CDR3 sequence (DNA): TGTGCCAGTAGTAGGGCTCTGGGACTAGCGGACCAAGAGACCCAGTACTTC. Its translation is CASSRALGLADQETQYF.